A selection of T cell receptor beta chains follows, all from one sample in a study of cytomegalovirus exposure and HLA in healthy donors. Clones were read by immunoSEQ multiplex PCR, and TCRdb kept only the in-frame ones, dropping some. The data show 120,000 to 150,000 clones, 80% seen once. Sample: PBMCs. All receptors come from a female donor in good health and CMV-seronegative. CDR3s leave out the opening cysteine and the closing phenylalanine or tryptophan.

V: TRBV2; length: 13; CDR3: ASTSTGGVGQPQH
V: TRBV11-2; length: 15; CDR3: ASSPPDLAGRGETQY
V: TRBV29-1; length: 11; CDR3: SVVGQFQETQY
V: TRBV28; length: 11; CDR3: ATQTASLYEQY
V: TRBV11-2; length: 12; CDR3: ASSLGTGTEKLF
V: TRBV5-4; length: 12; CDR3: ASSAPLGGDEQF
V: TRBV4-1; length: 13; CDR3: ASSQESYPVDEQF
V: TRBV2; length: 10; CDR3: ASSGHSYEQY
V: TRBV7-9; length: 9; CDR3: ASQQGNEQF
V: TRBV5-1; length: 14; CDR3: ASSLSPGQGAYEQY
V: TRBV27; length: 12; CDR3: ASSLGTGGNEQF
V: TRBV29-1; length: 12; CDR3: SVKGQPSPYEQY
V: TRBV28; length: 13; CDR3: ASSTSGTGGNEQY
V: TRBV6-6; length: 12; CDR3: ASSYWDRDYEQY
V: TRBV7-9; length: 11; CDR3: ASSQTASYEQY
V: TRBV5-6; length: 11; CDR3: ASSITGFYEQY
V: TRBV7-9; length: 14; CDR3: ASSFTSGSSTDTQY
V: TRBV6-1; length: 16; CDR3: ASSEDRTSGGSYNEQF
V: TRBV6-5; length: 13; CDR3: ASSYSSGDHNEQF
V: TRBV15; length: 13; CDR3: ATSRTGEPNQPQH
V: TRBV6-5; length: 12; CDR3: ASTYRTGGEKLF
V: TRBV5-6; length: 11; CDR3: ASSFAGAYEQY
V: TRBV27; length: 12; CDR3: ASGSGLPSGEQF
V: TRBV7-9; length: 13; CDR3: ASSLAGAGNYGYT
V: TRBV6-1; length: 12; CDR3: ASSRGTKDEKLF
V: TRBV27; length: 12; CDR3: ASSSRQDTYEQY
V: TRBV27; length: 12; CDR3: ASRYRDSSYEQY
V: TRBV27; length: 13; CDR3: ASSFSGTGNTEAF
V: TRBV5-1; length: 16; CDR3: ASSFWKTSGPVEYEQY
V: TRBV7-3; length: 12; CDR3: ASSLAGWTGELF
V: TRBV5-6; length: 13; CDR3: ASSLGLAGAWEQF
V: TRBV27; length: 13; CDR3: ASSPLVVKNTEAF
V: TRBV29-1; length: 9; CDR3: SVETGNEQF
V: TRBV5-8; length: 12; CDR3: ASSPWDSSREAF
V: TRBV4-1; length: 11; CDR3: ASSQDLGWPQH
V: TRBV19; length: 14; CDR3: ASSQRRTRQGEKLF
V: TRBV11-2; length: 9; CDR3: ASSFEAAPT
V: TRBV6-5; length: 14; CDR3: ASSYGGQGVDYGYT
V: TRBV5-6; length: 12; CDR3: ASSRDRAFHEQY
V: TRBV27; length: 12; CDR3: ASSDRGDTGELF